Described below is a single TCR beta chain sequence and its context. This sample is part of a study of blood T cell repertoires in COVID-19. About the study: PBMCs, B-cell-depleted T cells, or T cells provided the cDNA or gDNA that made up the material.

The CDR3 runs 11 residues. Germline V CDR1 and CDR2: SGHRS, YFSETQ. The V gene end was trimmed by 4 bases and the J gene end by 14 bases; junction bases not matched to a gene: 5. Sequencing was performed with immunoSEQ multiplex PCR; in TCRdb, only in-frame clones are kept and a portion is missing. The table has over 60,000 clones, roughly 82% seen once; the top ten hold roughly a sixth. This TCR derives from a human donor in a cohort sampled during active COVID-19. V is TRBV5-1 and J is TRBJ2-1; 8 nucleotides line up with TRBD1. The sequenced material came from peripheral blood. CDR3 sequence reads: CASSPDRDKFF. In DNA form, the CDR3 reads TGCGCCAGCAGCCCGGACAGGGACAAGTTCTTC.